This T cell receptor beta chain was recorded in a study of T cells in Graves' hyperthyroidism and ophthalmopathy. Germline-derived CDR1 and CDR2 are SGHNT and YYREEE (reference sequence). Trimming removed 0 bases from V and 9 bases from J, with 16 bases in between. There are 15 residues in the CDR3. Amplification of TCR beta CDR3 regions was performed using RNA transcripts as template. First-round RT-PCR with HTBI primers amplified the TCR CDR3 region. TCRdb re-called the multiplex PCR reads with MiXCR, one entry per CDR3 protein. The sample contains under 550,000 distinct CDR3 sequences, less than 20% of which appear only once.

This receptor was obtained from a man aged 40-49 years with Graves' ophthalmopathy. The sample taken for sequencing was blood. This chain connects TRBV5-4 to TRBJ2-1, with a tentative D call TRBD2 (6 bases). The CDR3, as DNA: TGTGCCAGCAGCTTGGCCCGGGAGTTAATGCCTGAGCAGTTCTTC. As protein: CASSLARELMPEQFF.